The text below deals with one T cell receptor (beta chain). The antigen is unknown. The data were obtained in a study of OX40 agonist ivuxolimab in advanced cancers. About the study: Patients enrolled in dose escalation were diagnosed with hepatocellular carcinoma, melanoma, renal cell or head and neck cancer.

General study results and limits: Partial responders at 0.1-3.0 mg/kg showed near-lowest clonal expansion. In the 0.1 to 3.0 mg/kg range, CD4+ and CD8+ blood T cells had expanded clonally by week 6. Averaging showed that CD8+ T cells had more expanded clones than CD4+ did.

This table comes from immunoSEQ multiplex PCR, and its TCRdb copy is limited to in-frame clones, with some not included. The sample has 30,000 to 35,000 clones; about 90% are singletons. Germline assignment: CDR1 LNHDA and CDR2 SQIVND (reference sequence). This CDR3 is 11 amino acids long. V was trimmed by 3 bases and J by 10 bases, leaving 9 bases between them. The source material was CD4+ or CD8+ T cells sorted from blood, sampled in a trial of the OX40 agonist ivuxolimab. The TCR sequence derives from an adult with an advanced solid tumor such as melanoma, head and neck, liver or kidney cancer. The chain combines TRBV19 with TRBJ1-2, with no clear D. CDR3 sequence (DNA): TGTGCCAGTAGTATTGGGCAGAACTACACCTTC. It yields the protein CASSIGQNYTF.